The source of this T cell receptor beta chain is a study of vaccination effects on CD4 cells after COVID-19. Study observations and caveats: The study got few convalescent patients and did not collect any early post-infection timepoints.

Germline V CDR1 and CDR2: KGHDR, SFDVKD. The CDR3 sequence is 16 residues long. V was shortened by 0 bases and J by 7 bases, with 15 bases between the two germline ends. Concerning this clone itself: Its target is unknown.

Sequenced by immunoSEQ multiplex PCR; TCRdb stores in-frame clones only, minus some. The table shows roughly 27,000 clones, with around four fifths occurring only once. Prior to sequencing, the ViraFEST assay stimulated PBMC with viral peptide pools, which expanded the antigen-specific CD4+ T cells. Isolation of CD4+ T cells took place after approximately ten days of culture. Two-dose vaccination with either BNT162b2 or mRNA-1273 was given to the participants. This material consisted of CD4+ T cells from PBMCs cultured with HCoV-NL63 spike peptides, taken after COVID-19 vaccination. The sequence was obtained from a human donor who received a COVID-19 vaccine. Some clones in this sample may be carry-over from other donors' samples. The chain is built from TRBV24-1 and TRBJ2-1, with a possible D match to TRBD2 (6 bases). Written as DNA, the CDR3 is TGTGCCACCAGTGATTTGCCCGGGGGATCAGGGAATGAGCAGTTCTTC. It encodes CATSDLPGGSGNEQFF.